What follows are 25 T cell receptor beta chains derived from one specimen sequenced in a study of T cell changes during pregnancy in multiple sclerosis. Assay: immunoSEQ multiplex PCR; the TCRdb copy retains only in-frame clones and omits some. This table has about 60,000 clones, over 80% appearing once. The source material was peripheral blood, sampled in the first trimester of pregnancy. All receptors derive from a female donor with multiple sclerosis, enrolled in a pregnancy study.

This clone was seen once. The chain uses TRBV4-1 and TRBJ2-5; 8 nucleotides line up with TRBD2. The length of the CDR3 is 17 residues. The J segment lost 2 bases and the V segment lost 3 bases, leaving 11 bases of the junction unmatched. The V gene's germline CDR1 is MGHRA and CDR2 YSYEKL. For the CDR3, the DNA is TGCGCCAGCAGCCAGGTCTCCAAACGGGAGGGTCAAGAGACCCAGTACTTC. Residues: CASSQVSKREGQETQYF.

The sample holds one count of this clone. The chain combines TRBV29-1 with TRBJ2-2, with D perhaps TRBD1 (5 bases). This CDR3 comprises 13 residues. CDR1 SQVTM and CDR2 ANQGSEA come from the germline V gene. Trimming stripped 3 bases from V and 8 bases from J, with 13 bases between. The CDR3 sequence is CSVEAGYQGELFF. The CDR3 region has the DNA TGCAGCGTTGAGGCAGGGTATCAGGGGGAGCTGTTTTTT.

The V call is TRBV10-3, the J call TRBJ2-1; 7 nucleotides align to TRBD2. The CDR3 runs 14 residues. Germline assignment: CDR1 ENHRY and CDR2 SYGVKD. V gave up 8 bases and J gave up 4 bases; unmatched junction bases: 8. CDR3 DNA sequence: TGTGCCATCTCAGCTAGCGGACCTTACAATGAGCAGTTCTTC. This sequence encodes CAISASGPYNEQFF.

The V gene is TRBV7-3, the J gene TRBJ2-5; 9 bases agree with TRBD2. With 3 bases clipped from V and 2 bases from J, the junction kept 4 bases outside the gene matches. The germline V gene has CDR1 SGHTA and CDR2 FQGTGA. The CDR3 consists of 15 residues. The CDR3: CASSLAGGVQETQYF. The CDR3, as DNA: TGTGCCAGCAGCTTGGCGGGGGGGGTACAAGAGACCCAGTACTTC.

V gene TRBV12-5 combines with J gene TRBJ2-2, with TRBD1 identical over 8 bases. The CDR3 has 16 residues. V shed 0 bases and J 4 bases; nucleotides not matched to a gene: 4. Germline V gene lookup returns CDR1 LGHNT and CDR2 FRNRAP. In nucleotides, the CDR3 is TGTGCTAGTGGTTTGGTCACAGGGGGACCCACCGGGGAGCTGTTTTTT. This encodes CASGLVTGGPTGELFF.

The chain joins TRBV7-9 to TRBJ2-5, with D perhaps matching TRBD2 (6 bases). V dropped 1 base and J dropped 2 bases, with 14 bases sitting between them. This CDR3 spans 16 amino acids. Germline assignment: CDR1 SEHNR and CDR2 FQNEAQ (reference sequence). The CDR3 here is CASSLEAWGEQETQYF. In DNA form, the CDR3 reads TGTGCCAGCAGCTTAGAGGCCTGGGGGGAACAAGAGACCCAGTACTTC. The full variable domain, rest sourced from reference TRBV7-9 and TRBJ2-5, is DTGVSQNPRHKITKRGQNVTFRCDPISEHNRLYWYRQTLGQGPEFLTYFQNEAQLEKSRLLSDRFSAERPKGSFSTLEIQRTEQGDSAMYLCASSLEAWGEQETQYFGPGTRLLVL.

The chain is built from TRBV7-3 and TRBJ2-1; 10 positions match TRBD2. J lost 4 bases, V lost 0 bases, and 9 bases had no gene match. The CDR3 totals 18 residues. Germline CDR1 and CDR2: SGHTA and FQGTGA. In DNA, the CDR3 is TGTGCCAGCAGCTTAACCGCTAGCGGGAGAGCGGGGTACAATGAGCAGTTCTTC. It translates to CASSLTASGRAGYNEQFF.

This clone was picked up one time. V gene TRBV6-1 combines with J gene TRBJ2-1; the D gene is possibly TRBD1 (5 bases). Germline values: CDR1 MNHNS, CDR2 SASEGT. This CDR3 is 12 amino acids long. Trimming left V 2 bases short and J 7 bases short, with 6 bases between. CDR3 region: CASSENRNEQFF. Written as DNA, the CDR3 is TGTGCCAGCAGTGAAAACAGGAATGAGCAGTTCTTC.

V and J are TRBV5-6 and TRBJ1-1; D call uncertain. The germline V and J ends were trimmed by 4 bases and 3 bases, with 10 bases remaining between them. Germline assignment: CDR1 SGHDT and CDR2 YYEEEE. This CDR3 has 13 amino acids. CDR3 DNA: TGTGCCAGCAGCGTCGAGGCGGACACTGAAGCTTTCTTT. This codes for CASSVEADTEAFF.

This chain uses TRBV6-5 with TRBJ1-1; no reliable D call. CDR3 length: 16 residues. The V gene lost 2 bases and the J gene lost 5 bases, with 18 bases spanning the gap. The germline gives CDR1 MNHEY, CDR2 SVGAGI. The CDR3 nucleotides are TGTGCCAGCAGTTACCTGTCCGGCCGGGATAGGACTGAAGCTTTCTTT. Protein: CASSYLSGRDRTEAFF.

The J gene is TRBJ2-7, the V gene TRBV4-3; a weak D match, TRBD2 (5 bases). The CDR3 spans 15 residues. V was trimmed by 0 bases and J by 5 bases, leaving 14 bases between them. Germline-derived CDR1 and CDR2 are LGHNA and YSLEER. Here the CDR3 DNA reads TGCGCCAGCAGCCAAGACATGGCGGGCTGGGACGAGCAGTACTTC. It codes for CASSQDMAGWDEQYF.

V usage is TRBV18 and J usage is TRBJ2-2; 11 positions match TRBD1. This CDR3 spans 18 amino acids. Germline V CDR1 and CDR2: KGHSH, LQKENI. V lost 3 bases to trimming and J lost 6 bases; unmatched junction nucleotides: 12. As DNA, the CDR3 is TGTGCCAGCTCACCTGCCGGGACAGGGGGTTATTTCCCCGGGGAGCTGTTTTTT. Protein: CASSPAGTGGYFPGELFF.

The chain uses TRBV7-9 and TRBJ1-1; D is possibly TRBD1 (5 bases). V lost 6 bases and J 2 bases, leaving 10 bases between the germline ends. Germline V gene data show CDR1 as SEHNR and CDR2 as FQNEAQ (reference sequence). The CDR3 sequence is 13 residues long. The CDR3 DNA follows: TGTGCCAGCAGTACACAGGTTAACACTGAAGCTTTCTTT. This sequence encodes CASSTQVNTEAFF.

V gene TRBV19 combines with J gene TRBJ1-2, with a weak D call TRBD1 (6 bases). V shed 3 bases and J shed 0 bases, with 14 bases lying between them. Germline V gene lookup returns CDR1 LNHDA and CDR2 SQIVND (reference sequence). The CDR3 has 16 amino acids. CDR3 nucleotides: TGTGCCAGTAGTATTGGGGGCGGACACCCTAACTATGGCTACACCTTC. Its protein product is CASSIGGGHPNYGYTF.

The chain has TRBV2 and TRBJ1-2, with a possible D match to TRBD1 (5 bases). Trimming removed 0 bases at V and 4 bases at J, with 18 bases between. The germline gives CDR1 SNHLY, CDR2 FYNNEI. The CDR3 spans 17 residues. CDR3 amino acids: CASSEASQGERTYGYTF. DNA for the CDR3: TGTGCCAGCAGTGAAGCGTCTCAAGGGGAACGAACCTATGGCTACACCTTC. The entire variable domain, with the rest obtained from reference TRBV2 and TRBJ1-2, is as follows: EPEVTQTPSHQVTQMGQEVILRCVPISNHLYFYWYRQILGQKVEFLVSFYNNEISEKSEIFDDQFSVERPDGSNFTLKIRSTKLEDSAMYFCASSEASQGERTYGYTFGSGTRLTVV.

The chain has TRBV5-4 and TRBJ1-1, with D tentatively TRBD1 (6 bases). CDR3 size: 15 residues. V was trimmed by 4 bases and J by 4 bases, leaving 17 bases between them. The germline CDR1 and CDR2 sequences are SGHNT and YYREEE (reference sequence). The CDR3 DNA follows: TGTGCCAGCAGCAACGTAACAGGGTTGGGCACTGAAGCTTTCTTT. Its protein product is CASSNVTGLGTEAFF.

This clone was seen a single time. V and J are TRBV19 and TRBJ2-2; 13 bases are shared with TRBD2. The CDR3 is 17 residues long. Trimming removed 4 bases from V and 6 bases from J; junction bases left unmatched: 8. CDR1 is LNHDA, CDR2 SQIVND, per germline (reference sequence). The CDR3 reads CASSTITSGRAAGELFF. CDR3 DNA sequence: TGTGCCAGTAGTACAATTACTAGCGGGAGGGCCGCCGGGGAGCTGTTTTTT.

The chain has TRBV7-2 and TRBJ1-5; TRBD1 matches 11 bases. Germline values: CDR1 SGHTA, CDR2 FQGNSA. The J segment lost 11 bases and the V segment lost 1 base, leaving 7 bases of the junction unmatched. CDR3 size: 15 residues. CDR3 region: CASSLGTGGPSSQHF. The CDR3 coding sequence is TGTGCCAGCAGCTTAGGGACAGGGGGCCCCTCCTCCCAGCATTTT. Complete variable domain (other parts from reference TRBV7-2 and TRBJ1-5): GAGVSQSPSNKVTEKGKDVELRCDPISGHTALYWYRQSLGQGLEFLIYFQGNSAPDKSGLPSDRFSAERTGGSVSTLTIQRTQQEDSAVYLCASSLGTGGPSSQHFGDGTRLSIL.

The J gene is TRBJ1-2, the V gene TRBV18; the D gene is possibly TRBD1 (5 bases). This CDR3 spans 15 amino acids. Trimming pared 3 bases from V and 6 bases from J, leaving 17 bases between. Germline CDR1 reads KGHSH; CDR2 reads LQKENI. The chain's CDR3 is CASSPYATAQDGYTF. As DNA, the CDR3 is TGTGCCAGCTCACCCTATGCGACAGCCCAGGATGGCTACACCTTC. The full variable domain, its missing parts supplied by reference TRBV18 and TRBJ1-2, is NAGVMQNPRHLVRRRGQEARLRCSPMKGHSHVYWYRQLPEEGLKFMVYLQKENIIDESGMPKERFSAEFPKEGPSILRIQQVVRGDSAAYFCASSPYATAQDGYTFGSGTRLTVV.

The J gene is TRBJ2-1, the V gene TRBV28; 14 nucleotides line up with TRBD2. Trimming took 6 bases from V and 7 from J; bases not matched to a gene: 8. There are 16 residues in the CDR3. CDR1 is MDHEN, CDR2 SYDVKM, per germline. CDR3 sequence (DNA): TGTGCCAGCAGGACGTCGGGACTAGCGGGAGTAAATGAGCAGTTCTTC. This sequence encodes CASRTSGLAGVNEQFF.

V is TRBV19 and J is TRBJ2-3, with D perhaps matching TRBD2 (5 bases). Per the germline V gene, CDR1 is LNHDA and CDR2 is SQIVND (reference sequence). V was trimmed by 2 bases and J by 3 bases, leaving 9 bases between them. The CDR3 extends over 14 amino acids. CDR3 DNA sequence: TGTGCCAGTAGTATACGGCTAGCTACAGATACGCAGTATTTT. The encoded protein is CASSIRLATDTQYF.

The chain uses TRBV5-1 and TRBJ2-3; 11 nucleotides align to TRBD2. The CDR3 is 17 amino acids. V shed 1 base and J 0 bases; nucleotides not matched to a gene: 4. Germline V gene data show CDR1 as SGHRS and CDR2 as YFSETQ. CDR3 sequence (DNA): TGCGCCAGCAGCTTGTGGGGACTAGCGGTTAGCACAGATACGCAGTATTTT. The encoded protein is CASSLWGLAVSTDTQYF.

CDR3 nucleotide sequence: TGTGCCAGCAGTGAAGATCAGGGTCTGGCTTACGAGCAGTACTTC. It yields the protein CASSEDQGLAYEQYF. This chain connects TRBV6-1 to TRBJ2-7; weak D call: TRBD1 (5 bases). CDR3 length equals 15 residues. Germline V CDR1 and CDR2: MNHNS, SASEGT. V was trimmed by 1 base and J by 4 bases, leaving 14 bases between them.

This clone appeared once. DNA for the CDR3: TGTGCCAGCACCACGGACAGCTACTATGGCTACACCTTC. Its translation: CASTTDSYYGYTF. The genes are TRBV2 and TRBJ1-2; D possibly corresponds to TRBD1 (6 bases). This CDR3 region has 13 residues. CDR1 SNHLY and CDR2 FYNNEI come from the germline V gene. V lost 7 bases to trimming and J lost 3 bases, with 12 bases between them. Full variable domain (remainder filled in from reference TRBV2 and TRBJ1-2): EPEVTQTPSHQVTQMGQEVILRCVPISNHLYFYWYRQILGQKVEFLVSFYNNEISEKSEIFDDQFSVERPDGSNFTLKIRSTKLEDSAMYFCASTTDSYYGYTFGSGTRLTVV.

This sequence joins TRBV7-2 and TRBJ2-7; TRBD1 aligns across 7 bases. The CDR3 loop spans 15 amino acids. Germline loops: CDR1 SGHTA, CDR2 FQGNSA. V lost 3 bases to trimming and J lost 2 bases; unmatched junction nucleotides: 7. The CDR3 sequence: CASSFGQAQTYEQYF. The CDR3 region has the DNA TGTGCCAGCAGCTTTGGACAGGCCCAAACCTACGAGCAGTACTTC.